These T cell receptor beta chains were read from a single sample in a study of T cells in localized non-small cell lung cancer. The method was immunoSEQ multiplex PCR; TCRdb's version includes in-frame clones alone and lacks a portion of them. The sample lists 75,000 to 95,000 clones; approximately 88% were seen once. Material: peripheral blood, obtained before any cancer treatment. Every receptor here comes from a man aged 40-75 years with stage I squamous cell lung carcinoma. CDR3s include the opening cysteine and the closing phenylalanine or tryptophan. The D gene is left open where the match is weak. The listing skips clone size in some rows; elsewhere it reads once, few, many or a size class.

>TRBD1|TRBV29-1|.|TRBJ2-7
TGCAGCGTTGCTCGTGGACAGGGGCACTCCTACGAGCAGTACTTC
CSVARGQGHSYEQYF
>.|TRBV25-1|.|TRBJ2-7
TGTGCCAGCAGTAGGTCCTACGAGCAGTACTTC
CASSRSYEQYF
>.|TRBV4-3|.|TRBJ1-2
TGCGCCAGCAGCCGCCAGAAAGGGGACTATGGCTACACCTTC
CASSRQKGDYGYTF
>.|TRBV6-5|once|TRBJ2-7
TGTGCCAGCAGTTACGGGGGGGGCGTCAACGAGCAGTACTTC
CASSYGGGVNEQYF
>.|TRBV29-1|.|TRBJ1-2
TGCAGCGTTGTCCTGGGGACAAAGAACTATGGCTACACCTTC
CSVVLGTKNYGYTF
>.|TRBV25-1|.|TRBJ1-5
TGTGCCAGCAGTGGCAGTTATAGCAATCAGCCCCAGCATTTT
CASSGSYSNQPQHF
>.|TRBV5-1|.|TRBJ1-1
TGCGCCAGCAGCTTGGTGAAGTTGAACACTGAAGCTTTCTTT
CASSLVKLNTEAFF
>.|TRBV5-4|.|TRBJ1-3
TGTGCCAGCAGCCCCATGGGGAGGGGTTCCTCTGGAAACACCATATATTTT
CASSPMGRGSSGNTIYF
>TRBD1|TRBV27|.|TRBJ2-7
TGTGCCAGCAGTCGGCCGGGACAGAGAACCTACGAGCAGTACTTC
CASSRPGQRTYEQYF
>.|TRBV5-1|.|TRBJ2-3
TGCGCCAGCAGCACCCAGGGGGGAGGCTCAGATACGCAGTATTTT
CASSTQGGGSDTQYF
>.|TRBV28|.|TRBJ2-5
TGTGCCAGCAGTTTTCCCGGACTAGGGGGGGAGACCCAGTACTTC
CASSFPGLGGETQYF
>.|TRBV6-5|.|TRBJ1-6
TGTGCCAGCAGTTACTTAGGACAGACTAATTCACCCCTCCACTTT
CASSYLGQTNSPLHF
>.|TRBV2|.|TRBJ1-1
TGTGCCAGCAGTGTGGCGGACAGAGCTGAAGCTTTCTTT
CASSVADRAEAFF